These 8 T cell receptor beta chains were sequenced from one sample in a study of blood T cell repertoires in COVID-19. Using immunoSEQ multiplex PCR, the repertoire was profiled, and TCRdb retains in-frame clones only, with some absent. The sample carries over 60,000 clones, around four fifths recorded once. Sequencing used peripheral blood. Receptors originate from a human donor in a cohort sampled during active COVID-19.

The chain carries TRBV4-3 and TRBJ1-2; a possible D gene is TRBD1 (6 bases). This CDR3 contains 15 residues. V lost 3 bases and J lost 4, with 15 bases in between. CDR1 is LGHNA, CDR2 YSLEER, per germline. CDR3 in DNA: TGCGCCAGCAGCCAGACACAGGGCCTTACCTATGGCTACACCTTC. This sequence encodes CASSQTQGLTYGYTF.

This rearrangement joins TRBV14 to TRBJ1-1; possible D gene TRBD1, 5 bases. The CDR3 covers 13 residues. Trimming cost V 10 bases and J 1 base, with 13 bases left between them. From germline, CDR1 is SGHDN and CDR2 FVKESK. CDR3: CATRGQGNTEAFF. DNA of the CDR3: TGTGCCACCCGAGGCCAGGGGAACACTGAAGCTTTCTTT.

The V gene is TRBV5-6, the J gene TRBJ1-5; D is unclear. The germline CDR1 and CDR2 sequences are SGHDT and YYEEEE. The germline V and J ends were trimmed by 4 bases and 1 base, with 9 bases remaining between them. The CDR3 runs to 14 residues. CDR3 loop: CASSASWSNQPQHF. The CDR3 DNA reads TGTGCCAGCAGCGCGAGCTGGAGCAATCAGCCCCAGCATTTT.

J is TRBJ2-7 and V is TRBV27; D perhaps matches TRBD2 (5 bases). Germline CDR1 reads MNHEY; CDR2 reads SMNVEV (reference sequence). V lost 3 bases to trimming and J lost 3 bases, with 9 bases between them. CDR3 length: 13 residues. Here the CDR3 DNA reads TGTGCCAGCAGTTTTAGTGGGAGCTACGAGCAGTACTTC. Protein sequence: CASSFSGSYEQYF.

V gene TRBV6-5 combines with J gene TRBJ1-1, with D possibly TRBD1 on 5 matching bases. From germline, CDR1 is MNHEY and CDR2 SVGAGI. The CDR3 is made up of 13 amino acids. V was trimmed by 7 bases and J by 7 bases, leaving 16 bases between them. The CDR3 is CASISGRFGEAFF. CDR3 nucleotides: TGTGCCAGCATCTCAGGGAGGTTCGGTGAAGCTTTCTTT.

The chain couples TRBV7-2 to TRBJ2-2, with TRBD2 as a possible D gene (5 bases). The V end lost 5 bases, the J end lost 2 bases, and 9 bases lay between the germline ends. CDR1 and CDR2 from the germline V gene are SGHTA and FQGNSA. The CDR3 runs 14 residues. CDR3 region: CASSPGLNTGELFF. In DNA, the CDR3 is TGTGCCAGCAGCCCCGGACTCAACACCGGGGAGCTGTTTTTT.

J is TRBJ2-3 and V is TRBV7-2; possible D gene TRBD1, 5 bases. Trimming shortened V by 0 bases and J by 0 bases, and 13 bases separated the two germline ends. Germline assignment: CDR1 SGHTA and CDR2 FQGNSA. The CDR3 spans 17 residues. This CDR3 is CASSLARRRTSTDTQYF. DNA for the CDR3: TGTGCCAGCAGCTTAGCGCGACGGCGGACAAGCACAGATACGCAGTATTTT.

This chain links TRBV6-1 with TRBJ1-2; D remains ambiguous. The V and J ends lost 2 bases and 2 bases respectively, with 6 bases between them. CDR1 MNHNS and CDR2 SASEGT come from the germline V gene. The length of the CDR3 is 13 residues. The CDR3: CASSENRNYGYTF. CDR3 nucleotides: TGTGCCAGCAGTGAAAACAGAAACTATGGCTACACCTTC.